This T cell receptor (beta chain) originates from a study of CD8 T cells in ankylosing spondylitis. Study results and limitations: The authors reported significant enrichment of disease-linked clones in matched ankylosing spondylitis synovial fluid. Relatively scarce in peripheral blood, disease-linked clones were CD8+.

Points on this clonotype: Its antigen remains unknown.

Each CDR3 protein is one row after TCRdb ran MiXCR on the 5' RACE reads. The table lists approximately 200,000 distinct CDR3 sequences, roughly 13% of them singletons, with approximately 15% in the top ten. Sequenced: blood, either unsorted or a sorted T cell fraction (not recorded which). The TCR originated in a male donor with ankylosing spondylitis or in good health (not recorded which).

CDR3 sequence: CASSLVESAGEQYF. The CDR3 DNA follows: TGTGCCAGCAGCTTAGTCGAGTCGGCAGGCGAGCAGTACTTC. The rearrangement uses TRBV7-8 and TRBJ2-7; D remains ambiguous. The CDR3 extends over 14 amino acids. Trimming took off 1 base at V and 6 bases at J, with 13 bases between the two ends. Germline V lookup: CDR1 SGHVS, CDR2 FQNEAQ.